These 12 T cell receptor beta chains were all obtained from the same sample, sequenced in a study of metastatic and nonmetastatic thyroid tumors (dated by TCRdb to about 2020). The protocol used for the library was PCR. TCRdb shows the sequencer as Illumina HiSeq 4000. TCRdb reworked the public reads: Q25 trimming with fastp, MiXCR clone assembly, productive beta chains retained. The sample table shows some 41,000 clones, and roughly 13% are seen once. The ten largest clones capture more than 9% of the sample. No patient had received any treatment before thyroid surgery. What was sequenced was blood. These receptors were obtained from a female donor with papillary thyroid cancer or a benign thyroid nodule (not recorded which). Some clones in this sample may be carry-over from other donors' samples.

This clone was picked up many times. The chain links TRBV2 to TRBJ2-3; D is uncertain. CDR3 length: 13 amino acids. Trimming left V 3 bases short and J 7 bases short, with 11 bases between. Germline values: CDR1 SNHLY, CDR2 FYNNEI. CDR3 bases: TGTGCCAGCAGTGACATCCCCGGTAATACGCAGTATTTT. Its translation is CASSDIPGNTQYF.

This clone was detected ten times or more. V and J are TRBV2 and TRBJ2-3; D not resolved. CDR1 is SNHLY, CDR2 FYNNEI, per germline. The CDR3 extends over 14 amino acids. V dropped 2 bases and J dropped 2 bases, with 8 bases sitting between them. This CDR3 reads CASSENRVTDTQYF. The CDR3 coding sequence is TGTGCCAGCAGTGAAAACCGGGTCACAGATACGCAGTATTTT. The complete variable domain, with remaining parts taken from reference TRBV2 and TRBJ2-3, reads EPEVTQTPSHQVTQMGQEVILRCVPISNHLYFYWYRQILGQKVEFLVSFYNNEISEKSEIFDDQFSVERPDGSNFTLKIRSTKLEDSAMYFCASSENRVTDTQYFGPGTRLTVL.

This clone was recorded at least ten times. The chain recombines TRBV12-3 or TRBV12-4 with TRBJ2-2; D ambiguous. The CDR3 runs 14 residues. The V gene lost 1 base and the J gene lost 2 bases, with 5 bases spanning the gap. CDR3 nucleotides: TGTGCCAGCAGTTTAGTCCACAACACCGGGGAGCTGTTTTTT. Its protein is CASSLVHNTGELFF.

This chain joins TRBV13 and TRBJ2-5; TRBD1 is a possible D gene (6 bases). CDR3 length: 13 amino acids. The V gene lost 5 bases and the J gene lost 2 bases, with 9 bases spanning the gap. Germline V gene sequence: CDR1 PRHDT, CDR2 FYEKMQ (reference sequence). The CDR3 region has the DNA TGTGCCAGCAGCAATGACAGGCAAGAGACCCAGTACTTC. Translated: CASSNDRQETQYF.

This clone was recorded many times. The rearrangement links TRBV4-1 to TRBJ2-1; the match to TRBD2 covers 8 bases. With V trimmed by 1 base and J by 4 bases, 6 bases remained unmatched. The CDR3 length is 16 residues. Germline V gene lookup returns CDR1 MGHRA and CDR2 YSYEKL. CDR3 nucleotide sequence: TGCGCCAGCAGCCAAGGTCGGGGGGGCGCTTACAATGAGCAGTTCTTC. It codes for CASSQGRGGAYNEQFF.

CDR3: CASSTDRGEGVVQYF. In DNA, the CDR3 is TGTGCCAGCAGCACCGACAGGGGGGAAGGGGTGGTGCAGTACTTC. The chain joins TRBV6-1 to TRBJ2-7; 9 positions match TRBD1. There are 15 residues in the CDR3. Germline-derived CDR1 and CDR2 are MNHNS and SASEGT. The junction had 15 bases not matched to a gene; V was cut back by 6 bases and J by 9 bases.

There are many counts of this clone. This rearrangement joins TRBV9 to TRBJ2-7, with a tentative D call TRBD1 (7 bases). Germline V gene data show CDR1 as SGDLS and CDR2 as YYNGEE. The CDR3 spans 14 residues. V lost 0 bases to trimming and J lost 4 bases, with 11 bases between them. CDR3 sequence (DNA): TGTGCCAGCAGCGTAGGGGCAGGGGGGTACGAGCAGTACTTC. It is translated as CASSVGAGGYEQYF.

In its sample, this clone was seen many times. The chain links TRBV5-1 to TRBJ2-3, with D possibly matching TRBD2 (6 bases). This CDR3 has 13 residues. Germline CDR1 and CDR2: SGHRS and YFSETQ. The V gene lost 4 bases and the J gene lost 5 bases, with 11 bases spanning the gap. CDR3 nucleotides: TGCGCCAGCAGCCCCCGAGCGGGAGATACGCAGTATTTT. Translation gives CASSPRAGDTQYF.

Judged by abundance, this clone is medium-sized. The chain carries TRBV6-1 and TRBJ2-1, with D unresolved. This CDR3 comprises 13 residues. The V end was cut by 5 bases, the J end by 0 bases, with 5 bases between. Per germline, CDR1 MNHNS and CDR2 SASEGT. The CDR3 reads CASSSSSYNEQFF. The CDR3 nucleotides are TGTGCCAGCAGTTCTAGCTCCTACAATGAGCAGTTCTTC.

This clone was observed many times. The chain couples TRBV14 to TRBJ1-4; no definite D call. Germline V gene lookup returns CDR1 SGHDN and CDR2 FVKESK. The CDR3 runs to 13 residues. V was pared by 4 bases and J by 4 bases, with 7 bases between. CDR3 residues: CASSRVGNEKLFF. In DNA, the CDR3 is TGTGCCAGCAGCCGGGTGGGTAATGAAAAACTGTTTTTT.

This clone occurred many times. CDR3 sequence: CASSLGATTNEKLFF. CDR3 in DNA: TGCGCCAGCAGCTTGGGGGCAACAACTAATGAAAAACTGTTTTTT. This chain uses TRBV5-1 with TRBJ1-4, with unresolved D. Per germline, CDR1 SGHRS and CDR2 YFSETQ. With 0 bases removed from V and 0 bases from J, the gap between germline ends came to 6 bases. This CDR3 spans 15 amino acids.

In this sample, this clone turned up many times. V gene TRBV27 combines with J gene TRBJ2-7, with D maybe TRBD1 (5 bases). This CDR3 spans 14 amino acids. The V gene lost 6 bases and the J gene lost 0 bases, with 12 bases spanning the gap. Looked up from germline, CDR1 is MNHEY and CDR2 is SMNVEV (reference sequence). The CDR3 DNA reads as TGTGCCAGCAGGGTGACAGTTCACTCCTACGAGCAGTACTTC. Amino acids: CASRVTVHSYEQYF.